The rows below give T cell receptor beta chains drawn from one sample of a study of blood T cell repertoires in COVID-19. Libraries were prepared by immunoSEQ multiplex PCR; TCRdb keeps only in-frame clonotypes and omits some of them. This sample carries more than 95,000 clones, 55% to 70% of them seen once, and the ten largest clones take around 2%. The sequenced sample was peripheral blood. These receptors all come from an older woman with acute or convalescent COVID-19. Each CDR3 is given with its conserved first and last residue. D genes are given only for firm matches.

D: TRBD2
V: TRBV30
CDR3: CARSLAGVTGELFF

D: TRBD1
V: TRBV9
CDR3: CASSVDHRGVTEAFF

D: NA
V: TRBV5-6
CDR3: CASRTPGIPYEQYF

D: NA
V: TRBV19
CDR3: CASSISARVVRNQPQHF

D: TRBD2
V: TRBV27
CDR3: CATGTSGGLDTQYF

D: TRBD1
V: TRBV19
CDR3: CASSNTGQGGNQPQHF

D: TRBD2
V: TRBV9
CDR3: CASSVGRAGLYNEQFF

D: TRBD1
V: TRBV7-9
CDR3: CASSALDRVVRETQYF

D: NA
V: TRBV6-1
CDR3: CASSGPRGGPRNTEAFF

D: NA
V: TRBV5-1
CDR3: CASSMSAGFGTDTQYF

D: NA
V: TRBV7-2
CDR3: CASSQTGNTGELFF

D: NA
V: TRBV28
CDR3: CASSGLSDTQYF

D: TRBD2
V: TRBV27
CDR3: CASSGLAVTDTQYF

D: NA
V: TRBV7-9
CDR3: CASSVEGWANEKLFF

D: NA
V: TRBV24-1
CDR3: CATSDLASSYEQYF

D: NA
V: TRBV6-2/TRBV6-3
CDR3: CASSSQGLGYTF